This TCR beta chain derives from a study of cytotoxic CD8 clonotypes in ibrutinib-treated CLL. Study in general: The study recorded mean values of 255,043 productive templates and 94,082 productive rearrangements per sample. Study-wide results and limits: Clonality was higher at ibrutinib response and returned toward baseline at progression.

For this clone: The antigen is unknown.

Some clones are missing from TCRdb's copy, which holds only in-frame ones; the method was immunoSEQ multiplex PCR. The table has 200,000 to 250,000 clones, roughly 73% seen once. From cryopreserved PBMCs came roughly 2 micrograms of genomic DNA used for TCR beta libraries. The V gene lost 3 bases and the J gene lost 4 bases, with 13 bases spanning the gap. The CDR3 extends over 14 amino acids. Germline lookup yields CDR1 MDHEN and CDR2 SYDVKM. This TCR was recovered from a human donor with chronic lymphocytic leukemia. The rearrangement joins TRBV28 to TRBJ2-7; D is ambiguous. Sample: PBMCs, taken after 12 months of ibrutinib treatment. CDR3: CASSLLGPSYEQYF. The CDR3 coding sequence is TGTGCCAGCAGTTTGTTAGGGCCCTCGTACGAGCAGTACTTC.